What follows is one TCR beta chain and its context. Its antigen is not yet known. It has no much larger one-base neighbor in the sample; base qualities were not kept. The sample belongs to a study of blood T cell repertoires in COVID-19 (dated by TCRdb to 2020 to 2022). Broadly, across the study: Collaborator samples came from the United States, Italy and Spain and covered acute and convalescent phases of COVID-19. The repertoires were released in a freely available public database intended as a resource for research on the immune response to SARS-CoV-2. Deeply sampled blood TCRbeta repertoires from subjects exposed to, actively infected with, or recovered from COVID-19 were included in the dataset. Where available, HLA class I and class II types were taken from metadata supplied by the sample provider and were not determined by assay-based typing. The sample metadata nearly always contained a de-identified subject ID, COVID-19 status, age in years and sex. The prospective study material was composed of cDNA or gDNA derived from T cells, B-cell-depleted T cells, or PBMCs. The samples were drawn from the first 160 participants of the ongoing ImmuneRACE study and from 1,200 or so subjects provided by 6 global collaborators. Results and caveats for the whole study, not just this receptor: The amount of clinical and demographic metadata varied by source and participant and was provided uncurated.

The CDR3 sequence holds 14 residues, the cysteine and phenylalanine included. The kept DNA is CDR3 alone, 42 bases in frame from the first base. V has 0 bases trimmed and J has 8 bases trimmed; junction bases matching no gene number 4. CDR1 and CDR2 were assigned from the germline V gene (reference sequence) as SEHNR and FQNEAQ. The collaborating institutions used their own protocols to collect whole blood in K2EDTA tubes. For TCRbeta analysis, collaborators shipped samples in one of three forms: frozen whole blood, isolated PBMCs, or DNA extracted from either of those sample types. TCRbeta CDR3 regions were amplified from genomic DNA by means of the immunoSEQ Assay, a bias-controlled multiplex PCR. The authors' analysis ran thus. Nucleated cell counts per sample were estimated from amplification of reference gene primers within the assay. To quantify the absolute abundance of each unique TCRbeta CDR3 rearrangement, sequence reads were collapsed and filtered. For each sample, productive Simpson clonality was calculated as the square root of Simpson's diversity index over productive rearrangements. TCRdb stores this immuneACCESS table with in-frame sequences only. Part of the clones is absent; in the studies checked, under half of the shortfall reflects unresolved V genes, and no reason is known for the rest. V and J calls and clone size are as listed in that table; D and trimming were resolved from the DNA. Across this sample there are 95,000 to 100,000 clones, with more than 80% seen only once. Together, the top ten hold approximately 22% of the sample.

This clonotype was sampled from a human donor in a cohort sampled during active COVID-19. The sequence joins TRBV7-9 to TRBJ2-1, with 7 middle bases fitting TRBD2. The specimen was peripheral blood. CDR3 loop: CASSLAGGYDEQFF. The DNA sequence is TGTGCCAGCAGCTTAGCGGGAGGGTACGATGAGCAGTTCTTC.